One sample yielded the 22 T cell receptor beta chains listed below, sequenced in a study of blood T cell repertoires in COVID-19. TCRdb's table, derived via immunoSEQ multiplex PCR, lists solely in-frame clones and lacks some. Of 150,000 to 200,000 clones in the sample, over 70% were seen once. The sample taken for sequencing was PBMCs or T cells enriched from blood (not recorded which). The receptors were gathered from a man between 70 and 80 years old who had been exposed to COVID-19.

The chain uses TRBV19 and TRBJ1-1, with D perhaps TRBD1 (6 bases). V dropped 2 bases and J dropped 5 bases, with 9 bases sitting between them. The CDR3 sequence is 13 residues long. Germline CDR1 and CDR2: LNHDA and SQIVND (reference sequence). CDR3 loop: CASSITTGTEAFF. For the CDR3, the DNA is TGTGCCAGTAGTATAACCACAGGGACTGAAGCTTTCTTT.

The CDR3 spells CASSLSPRDSLEKLFF. The CDR3 DNA sequence: TGTGCCAGCAGCTTATCCCCCCGGGACAGCCTTGAAAAACTGTTTTTT. V gene TRBV7-8 combines with J gene TRBJ1-4; 7 bases line up with TRBD1. J was trimmed by 7 bases and V by 2 bases; bases with no gene match: 10. CDR3 length equals 16 residues. Germline CDR1 reads SGHVS; CDR2 reads FQNEAQ.

J is TRBJ1-3 and V is TRBV28; D is undetermined. The germline V gene has CDR1 MDHEN and CDR2 SYDVKM. The length of the CDR3 is 13 residues. V lost 6 bases to trimming and J lost 4 bases, with 10 bases between them. CDR3 amino acids: CASRPQAGNTIYF. The CDR3 nucleotides read TGTGCCAGCAGACCCCAAGCAGGAAACACCATATATTTT.

J is TRBJ2-6 and V is TRBV18, with a weak D call TRBD1 (5 bases). The CDR3 has 16 residues. V was pared by 3 bases and J by 0 bases, with 9 bases between. Germline CDR1 reads KGHSH; CDR2 reads LQKENI. In nucleotides, the CDR3 is TGTGCCAGCTCACCGGGGCGGAGCTCTGGGGCCAACGTCCTGACTTTC. This sequence encodes CASSPGRSSGANVLTF.

On this clone: Mismatch with germline at one junction end may stem from a read error. This chain uses TRBV10-3 with TRBJ2-4, with 14 bases identical to TRBD2. Germline V gene lookup returns CDR1 ENHRY and CDR2 SYGVKD. The CDR3 consists of 14 residues. CDR3 nucleotide sequence: TGTGCCACGGGACTAGCGGGGGCCACAAACATTCAGTACTTC. This gives the protein CATGLAGATNIQYF.

The chain combines TRBV4-3 with TRBJ2-3; 11 positions agree with TRBD2. The junction had 10 bases not matched to a gene; V was cut back by 4 bases and J by 4 bases. The CDR3 is 17 amino acids. Germline-derived CDR1 and CDR2 are LGHNA and YSLEER. This chain's CDR3 is CASSRILAGGGADTQYF. CDR3 nucleotides: TGCGCCAGCAGCCGCATCCTAGCGGGGGGCGGAGCAGATACGCAGTATTTT.

This clone was seen a few times. V usage is TRBV5-8 and J usage is TRBJ1-5; 7 nucleotides match TRBD1. Trimming cost V 4 bases and J 4 bases; bases outside gene matches: 8. This CDR3 is 15 amino acids long. The germline CDR1 and CDR2 sequences are SGHTS and YDEGEE. This chain's CDR3 is CASSPGQKINQPQHF. DNA for the CDR3: TGTGCCAGCAGCCCGGGACAGAAAATAAATCAGCCCCAGCATTTT.

CDR3 residues: CASSPGGGQPQHF. The CDR3 coding sequence is TGTGCCAGTAGTCCGGGGGGCGGTCAGCCCCAGCATTTT. This chain connects TRBV19 to TRBJ1-5; TRBD1 might be the D (6 bases). This CDR3 is built from 13 residues. From germline, CDR1 is LNHDA and CDR2 SQIVND (reference sequence). The V and J ends lost 5 bases and 6 bases respectively, with 11 bases between them.

The chain has TRBV7-6 and TRBJ2-1; D perhaps matches TRBD1 (6 bases). V lost 1 base to trimming and J lost 8 bases, with 15 bases between them. The CDR3 has 15 amino acids. Per germline, CDR1 SGHVS and CDR2 FNYEAQ. CDR3: CASSLVGRGIDEQFF. CDR3 sequence (DNA): TGTGCCAGCAGCTTAGTCGGCAGGGGAATCGATGAGCAGTTCTTC.

The chain joins TRBV11-3 to TRBJ1-3; no clear D. V lost 4 bases to trimming and J lost 3 bases, with 25 bases between them. This CDR3 is built from 19 residues. Germline V gives CDR1 SGHNT, CDR2 YENEEA. For the CDR3, the DNA is TGTGCCAGCAGCTCCACGCACGGGAGAGTTAGCTCTTGTGGAAACACCATATATTTT. Amino acid sequence: CASSSTHGRVSSCGNTIYF.

The chain carries TRBV11-2 and TRBJ2-7; 15 nucleotides line up with TRBD2. Germline V gene data show CDR1 as SGHAT and CDR2 as FQNNGV. V shed 3 bases and J 2 bases; nucleotides not matched to a gene: 8. The CDR3 sequence is 18 residues long. The chain's CDR3 is CASSLGTSGRSHPYEQYF. CDR3 DNA sequence: TGTGCCAGCAGCTTGGGGACTAGCGGGAGGTCCCATCCCTACGAGCAGTACTTC.

This chain connects TRBV19 to TRBJ2-5, with D perhaps TRBD2 (5 bases). This CDR3 region has 17 residues. CDR1 is LNHDA and CDR2 is SQIVND in the germline V gene (reference sequence). V shed 1 base and J shed 0 bases, with 15 bases lying between them. This CDR3 is CASSIGGRTLYQETQYF. CDR3 nucleotides: TGTGCCAGTAGTATAGGAGGACGGACTCTTTACCAAGAGACCCAGTACTTC.

The genes are TRBV7-2 and TRBJ1-3; D might be TRBD1 (5 bases). Looked up from germline, CDR1 is SGHTA and CDR2 is FQGNSA. The length of the CDR3 is 16 residues. Deletions cut 4 bases from V and 0 bases from J, with 13 bases between. The CDR3 DNA reads TGTGCCAGCAGCTCGGGGGGATCGAGCTCTGGAAACACCATATATTTT. Protein product: CASSSGGSSSGNTIYF. The entire variable domain, with the rest obtained from reference TRBV7-2 and TRBJ1-3, is as follows: GAGVSQSPSNKVTEKGKDVELRCDPISGHTALYWYRQSLGQGLEFLIYFQGNSAPDKSGLPSDRFSAERTGGSVSTLTIQRTQQEDSAVYLCASSSGGSSSGNTIYFGEGSWLTVV.

This clone was recorded a few times. The chain couples TRBV29-1 to TRBJ1-1; D is perhaps TRBD1 (6 bases). CDR1 is SQVTM, CDR2 ANQGSEA, per germline. V was trimmed by 6 bases and J by 8 bases, leaving 19 bases between them. The CDR3 contains 13 residues. The CDR3: CSVPQGRSVEAFF. CDR3 coding DNA: TGCAGCGTCCCCCAGGGGAGATCCGTGGAAGCTTTCTTT.

Of note for this clone: The junction departs from the called germline gene at one end, perhaps through a read error. The chain joins TRBV20-1 to TRBJ1-2; D not certain. CDR1 is DFQATT, CDR2 SNEGSKA, per germline (reference sequence). This CDR3 spans 8 amino acids. The CDR3 region has the DNA TGCAGTGCTTCACCGGGAGACTTC. Its protein product is CSASPGDF.

V and J are TRBV10-1 and TRBJ2-7; 9 bases are shared with TRBD1. The germline gives CDR1 WNHNN, CDR2 SYGVQD (reference sequence). The CDR3 is made up of 17 amino acids. V lost 10 bases and J lost 2; bases outside the gene matches: 18. The CDR3 spells CAIRRYRGRGITYEQYF. Written as DNA, the CDR3 is TGCGCCATAAGGCGGTACAGGGGGCGCGGAATAACCTACGAGCAGTACTTC.

J is TRBJ2-1 and V is TRBV7-9; D is possibly TRBD1 (9 bases). V was shortened by 5 bases and J by 4 bases, with 24 bases between the two germline ends. Germline assignment: CDR1 SEHNR and CDR2 FQNEAQ (reference sequence). The CDR3 has 18 residues. CDR3: CASSPGTGSGRGYNEQFF. CDR3 sequence (DNA): TGTGCCAGCAGCCCCGGGACAGGGAGCGGGAGAGGGTACAATGAGCAGTTCTTC.

V and J are TRBV21-1 and TRBJ2-5; the table's D call, TRBD2, has no DNA check behind it. TRBV21-1 is marked as a pseudogene. CDR3 size: 16 residues. The CDR3 is CASRTRGGGKGETQYF. Here the CDR3 DNA reads TGTGCCAGCCGAACCAGAGGCGGAGGGAAGGGGGAGACCCAGTACTTC.

V and J are TRBV20-1 and TRBJ1-6; D not resolved. This CDR3 region has 13 residues. Between the trimmed V and J ends, which lost 3 bases and 7 bases, there was a span of 10 bases. Germline CDR1 reads DFQATT; CDR2 reads SNEGSKA (reference sequence). The CDR3 DNA sequence: TGCAGTGCTAGTAGTGCGGAGAATTCACCCCTCCACTTT. Amino acids: CSASSAENSPLHF.

The V gene is TRBV18, the J gene TRBJ1-1, with a weak D call TRBD1 (5 bases). The CDR3 has 11 amino acids. Germline CDR1 KGHSH, CDR2 LQKENI. CDR3 in amino acids: CASGPVDEAFF. The DNA for the CDR3 is TGTGCTTCAGGGCCGGTAGATGAAGCTTTCTTT.

The chain carries TRBV6-5 and TRBJ1-4; 8 bases align to TRBD1. CDR1 and CDR2 from the germline V gene are MNHEY and SVGAGI. With 6 bases clipped from V and 1 base from J, the junction kept 4 bases outside the gene matches. The CDR3 length is 15 residues. The DNA for the CDR3 is TGTGCCAGCAGCTCAGACAGGGGAACTAATGAAAAACTGTTTTTT. It is translated as CASSSDRGTNEKLFF.

This chain links TRBV5-4 with TRBJ1-1; D is uncertain. Germline CDR1 SGHNT, CDR2 YYREEE (reference sequence). V was shortened by 4 bases and J by 5 bases, with 18 bases between the two germline ends. The CDR3 is 15 amino acids. The CDR3: CASSPGGRDRTEAFF. CDR3 nucleotide sequence: TGTGCCAGCAGCCCCGGAGGCCGGGATCGGACTGAAGCTTTCTTT.